A single sample gave rise to the 5 T cell receptor beta chains below, sequenced in a study of blood T cell repertoires in COVID-19. Here immunoSEQ multiplex PCR was the method, and the copy in TCRdb shows in-frame clones only, minus some. The table lists about 270,000 clones, about 87% of them singletons, with under 3.5% in the top ten. The sequenced sample consisted of PBMCs or T cells enriched from blood (not recorded which). The receptors here all came from a woman in her forties or fifties who had recovered from COVID-19.

This CDR3 is CASKRTANEKLFF. The CDR3 coding sequence is TGTGCCAGCAAAAGGACAGCTAATGAAAAACTGTTTTTT. This sequence joins TRBV2 and TRBJ1-4; D perhaps matches TRBD1 (6 bases). From germline, CDR1 is SNHLY and CDR2 FYNNEI. V lost 7 bases and J 3 bases, leaving 9 bases between the germline ends. CDR3 length: 13 amino acids.

This chain joins TRBV19 and TRBJ2-5, with 10 bases lining up with TRBD1. The germline CDR1 and CDR2 sequences are LNHDA and SQIVND (reference sequence). The CDR3 is made up of 15 amino acids. V shed 2 bases and J 1 base; nucleotides not matched to a gene: 1. CDR3 in amino acids: CASSIRTGGQETQYF. The CDR3 DNA sequence: TGTGCCAGTAGTATAAGGACAGGGGGCCAAGAGACCCAGTACTTC.

The CDR3 bases are TGCGCCAGCAGTGAAGGGGGGGCGTCACTGAACACTGAAGCTTTCTTT. Amino acids: CASSEGGASLNTEAFF. J is TRBJ1-1 and V is TRBV10-1; D may be TRBD1 (6 bases). The CDR3 loop spans 16 amino acids. V was trimmed by 3 bases and J by 0 bases, leaving 14 bases between them. Germline V gene lookup returns CDR1 WNHNN and CDR2 SYGVQD (reference sequence).

The rearrangement uses TRBV21-1 and TRBJ2-1; TRBD2 is taken as the D call from the table, unchecked against the DNA. TRBV21-1 is termed a pseudogene. This CDR3 region has 17 residues. CDR3 sequence (DNA): TGTGCCAGCAGCACCCGACTAGCGGGGAGTCCCTACAATGAGCAGTTCTTC. It yields the protein CASSTRLAGSPYNEQFF.

This chain joins TRBV12-3 or TRBV12-4 and TRBJ2-3; no firm D call. V shed 6 bases and J shed 4 bases, with 5 bases lying between them. CDR3 size: 11 residues. The CDR3: CASRIADTQYF. The CDR3 nucleotides read TGTGCCAGCAGGATAGCAGATACGCAGTATTTT.